This T cell receptor (beta chain) derives from a study of cytomegalovirus exposure and HLA in healthy donors. General study points: A later analysis reportedly found that, within productive TCRs, an Asian-associated ancestry cluster had fewer N-insertions than the mean observed across the approximately 700 donors.

There are a few counts of this clone. Its antigen is as yet unknown. Primers: 60 Vbeta forward and 13 Jbeta reverse. The data were produced by immunoSEQ multiplex PCR, yet TCRdb's version contains in-frame clones alone and is incomplete. The sample consists of a few hundred thousand clones, 80% of them appearing once. This CDR3 is built from 12 residues. Germline V lookup: CDR1 SGHRS, CDR2 YFSETQ. V lost 3 bases, J lost 1 base, and 4 bases lay in between. The source of this sequence is a girl aged 2 to 9 in good health and CMV-seronegative. J is TRBJ1-1 and V is TRBV5-1; no reliable D call. The sample consisted of PBMCs. CDR3 nucleotide sequence: TGCGCCAGCAGCTCGGGGAACACTGAAGCTTTCTTT. Residues: CASSSGNTEAFF.